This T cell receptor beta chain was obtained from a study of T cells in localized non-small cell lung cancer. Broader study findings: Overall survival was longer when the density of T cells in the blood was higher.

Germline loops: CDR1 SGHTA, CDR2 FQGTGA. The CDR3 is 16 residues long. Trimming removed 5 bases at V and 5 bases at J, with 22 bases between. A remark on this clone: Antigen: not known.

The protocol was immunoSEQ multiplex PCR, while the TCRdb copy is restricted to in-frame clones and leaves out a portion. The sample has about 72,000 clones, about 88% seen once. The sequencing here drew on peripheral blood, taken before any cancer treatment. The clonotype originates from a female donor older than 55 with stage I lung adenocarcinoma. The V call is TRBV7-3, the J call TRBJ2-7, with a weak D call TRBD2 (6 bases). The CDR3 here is CASSPQSGLSLHEQYF. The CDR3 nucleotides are TGTGCCAGCAGCCCCCAGAGCGGGCTCTCCCTCCACGAGCAGTACTTC.